This T cell receptor beta chain was obtained from a study of CD8 T cells in ankylosing spondylitis. A quantitative 5'-RACE method, one with molecular barcodes, was used to make TCR beta libraries. TCRdb reprocessed the 5' RACE reads via MiXCR and lists one record per CDR3 protein. Of about 320,000 distinct CDR3 sequences in the sample, approximately 10% were seen once. General study points: Blood of patients with ankylosing spondylitis appeared to be characterized by a TCR beta motif of roughly eight highly homologous variants.

The table lists this clonotype with many counts. Its target is unknown. Input material: blood, either unsorted or a sorted T cell fraction (not recorded which). The sequence derives from a female donor with ankylosing spondylitis or in good health (not recorded which).

CDR3 sequence: CSDSNTEAFF. The CDR3 DNA reads as TGCAGTGACTCGAACACTGAAGCTTTCTTT. The V gene is TRBV20-1, the J gene TRBJ1-1; D unclear. Trimming took 7 bases from V and 1 from J, leaving 4 bases between them. Germline V CDR1 and CDR2: DFQATT, SNEGSKA (reference sequence). The CDR3 has 10 residues.